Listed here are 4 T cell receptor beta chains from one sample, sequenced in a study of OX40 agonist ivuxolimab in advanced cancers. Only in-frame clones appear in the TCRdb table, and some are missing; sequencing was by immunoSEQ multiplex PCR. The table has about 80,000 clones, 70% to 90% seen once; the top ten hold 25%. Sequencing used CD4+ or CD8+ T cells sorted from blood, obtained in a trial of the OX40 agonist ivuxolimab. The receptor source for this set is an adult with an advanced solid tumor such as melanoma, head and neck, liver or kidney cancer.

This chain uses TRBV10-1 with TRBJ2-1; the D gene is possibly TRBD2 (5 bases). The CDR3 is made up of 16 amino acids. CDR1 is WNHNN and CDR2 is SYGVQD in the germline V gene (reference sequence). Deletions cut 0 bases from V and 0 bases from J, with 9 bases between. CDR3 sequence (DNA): TGCGCCAGCAGTGAGTCAAGCGGTGGCTCCTACAATGAGCAGTTCTTC. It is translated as CASSESSGGSYNEQFF.

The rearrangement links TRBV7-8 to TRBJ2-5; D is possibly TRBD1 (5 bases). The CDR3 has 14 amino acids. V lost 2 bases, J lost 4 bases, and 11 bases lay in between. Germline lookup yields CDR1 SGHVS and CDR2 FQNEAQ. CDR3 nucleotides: TGTGCCAGCAGCTTACGTGGGGCTCGAGAGACCCAGTACTTC. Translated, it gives CASSLRGARETQYF.

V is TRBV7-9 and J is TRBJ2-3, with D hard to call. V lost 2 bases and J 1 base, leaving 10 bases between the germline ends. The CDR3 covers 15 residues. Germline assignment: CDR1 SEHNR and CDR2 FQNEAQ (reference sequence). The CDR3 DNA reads TGTGCCAGCAGCTTATCACGTAGGGGCACAGATACGCAGTATTTT. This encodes CASSLSRRGTDTQYF.

The CDR3 nucleotides read TGTGCCAGCAGTGAATCAGTCGGCGTGGGCACTGAAGCTTTCTTT. Amino acid sequence: CASSESVGVGTEAFF. This chain links TRBV25-1 with TRBJ1-1; no definite D call. The CDR3 is made up of 15 amino acids. The V end lost 1 base, the J end lost 4 bases, and 13 bases lay between the germline ends. The germline V gene encodes CDR1 MGHDK and CDR2 SYGVNS.